The next 2 T cell receptor beta chains were all read from a single sample in a study of T cells after yellow fever vaccination. Using its own MiXCR run on the 5' RACE reads, TCRdb lists one record per CDR3 protein. Here the sample spans 65,000 to 90,000 distinct CDR3 sequences, approximately 7.5% being singletons. The sample here was CD8+ T cells sorted from PBMCs, taken on the day of the yellow fever booster vaccination. These receptors all come from a man aged 25 to 45 who received the YFV17D yellow fever vaccine.

This clonotype was counted a few times. The chain carries TRBV25-1 and TRBJ1-1; weak D call: TRBD1 (6 bases). There are 11 residues in the CDR3. Germline-derived CDR1 and CDR2 are MGHDK and SYGVNS. Between the trimmed V and J ends, which lost 3 bases and 10 bases, there was a span of 9 bases. The DNA of the CDR3 is TGTGCCAGCAGTGATACCAGGGGAGCTTTCTTT. It codes for CASSDTRGAFF.

This sequence joins TRBV3-1 and TRBJ2-7, with 7 positions matching TRBD2. This CDR3 spans 14 amino acids. CDR1 and CDR2 (germline): LGHDT, YNNKEL (reference sequence). J lost 4 bases, V lost 4 bases, and 7 bases had no gene match. The CDR3 region has the DNA TGTGCCAGCAGCCCCGGACTGGGGGGGTACGAGCAGTACTTC. Translated, it gives CASSPGLGGYEQYF.